The 15 T cell receptor beta chains reported below all come from one sample, sequenced in a study of Tregs in tolerant kidney transplant recipients. The protocol was immunoSEQ multiplex PCR, while the TCRdb copy is restricted to in-frame clones and leaves out a portion. Among tens of thousands of clones, roughly 90% were seen once, and the ten largest hold 0.34%. Here the sequenced sample was Tregs from blood, taken before the transplant. These receptors were taken from a human donor who received a combined kidney and bone marrow transplant.

The J gene is TRBJ2-3, the V gene TRBV14; 10 nucleotides match TRBD2. Per the germline V gene, CDR1 is SGHDN and CDR2 is FVKESK. CDR3 length: 18 amino acids. Losses at the gene ends were 0 bases for V and 5 bases for J; bases not matched to a gene: 11. CDR3 DNA sequence: TGTGCCAGCAGCCAAGATATCTTGGACCTAGCGGGAGTAGATACGCAGTATTTT. It yields the protein CASSQDILDLAGVDTQYF. Combining the CDR3 with reference TRBV14 and TRBJ2-3 gives the whole variable domain EAGVTQFPSHSVIEKGQTVTLRCDPISGHDNLYWYRRVMGKEIKFLLHFVKESKQDESGMPNNRFLAERTGGTYSTLKVQPAELEDSGVYFCASSQDILDLAGVDTQYFGPGTRLTVL.

The gene calls are TRBV10-3 and TRBJ2-3, with a possible D match to TRBD2 (7 bases). Germline CDR1 ENHRY, CDR2 SYGVKD. V shed 7 bases and J shed 4 bases, with 21 bases lying between them. CDR3 length: 16 residues. The CDR3 loop reads CAITTSRGGEADTQYF. CDR3 nucleotide sequence: TGTGCCATCACCACCTCGAGGGGGGGCGAGGCAGATACGCAGTATTTT.

The chain couples TRBV25-1 to TRBJ1-4; D might be TRBD1 (6 bases). V lost 2 bases and J lost 8, with 15 bases in between. This CDR3 comprises 15 residues. Germline V gene lookup returns CDR1 MGHDK and CDR2 SYGVNS. CDR3 protein: CASSERGGPGEKLFF. The CDR3 nucleotides read TGTGCCAGCAGTGAACGGGGGGGGCCTGGGGAAAAACTGTTTTTT. Looking up the rest from reference TRBV25-1 and TRBJ1-4 gives the full variable domain: EADIYQTPRYLVIGTGKKITLECSQTMGHDKMYWYQQDPGMELHLIHYSYGVNSTEKGDLSSESTVSRIRTEHFPLTLESARPSHTSQYLCASSERGGPGEKLFFGSGTQLSVL.

The chain links TRBV2 to TRBJ2-3, with no clear D. There are 15 residues in the CDR3. Trimming pared 7 bases from V and 1 base from J, leaving 15 bases between. CDR1 and CDR2 from the germline V gene are SNHLY and FYNNEI. CDR3 nucleotides: TGTGCCAGCAAGAAATTGACGGCTGGCACAGATACGCAGTATTTT. It yields the protein CASKKLTAGTDTQYF. Together with reference TRBV2 and TRBJ2-3, the CDR3 gives the full variable domain: EPEVTQTPSHQVTQMGQEVILRCVPISNHLYFYWYRQILGQKVEFLVSFYNNEISEKSEIFDDQFSVERPDGSNFTLKIRSTKLEDSAMYFCASKKLTAGTDTQYFGPGTRLTVL.

The chain couples TRBV30 to TRBJ2-5; D may be TRBD2 (5 bases). Germline V CDR1 and CDR2: GTSNPN, SVGIG (reference sequence). This CDR3 contains 12 residues. The V and J ends lost 3 bases and 5 bases respectively, with 10 bases between them. CDR3 region: CAWRLRGETQYF. The DNA of the CDR3 is TGTGCCTGGAGATTACGAGGGGAGACCCAGTACTTC.

This chain uses TRBV2 with TRBJ1-5; D perhaps matches TRBD1 (6 bases). Trimming stripped 4 bases from V and 1 base from J, with 29 bases between. Germline V gene lookup returns CDR1 SNHLY and CDR2 FYNNEI. This CDR3 comprises 21 residues. CDR3 nucleotide sequence: TGTGCCAGCAGTGGGCTTCATGGGGGGCGCGTGCCTATAAACAGCAATCAGCCCCAGCATTTT. Amino acids: CASSGLHGGRVPINSNQPQHF.

The CDR3 is CAWSSKWRTYEQYF. The DNA for the CDR3 is TGTGCCTGGAGTAGTAAATGGCGGACCTACGAGCAGTACTTC. The chain couples TRBV30 to TRBJ2-7; D gene uncertain. There are 14 residues in the CDR3. Germline V gene sequence: CDR1 GTSNPN, CDR2 SVGIG (reference sequence). Trimming shortened V by 2 bases and J by 2 bases, and 13 bases separated the two germline ends.

J is TRBJ2-2 and V is TRBV28; the match to TRBD1 covers 9 bases. The CDR3 is 15 amino acids. Germline lookup yields CDR1 MDHEN and CDR2 SYDVKM. V dropped 5 bases and J dropped 13; count of bases not matched to a gene: 14. CDR3 sequence (DNA): TGTGCCAGCAGTCAGCAGGGACAGGGTGTGTTGGGGCTGTTTTTT. This codes for CASSQQGQGVLGLFF. Looking up the rest from reference TRBV28 and TRBJ2-2 gives the full variable domain: DVKVTQSSRYLVKRTGEKVFLECVQDMDHENMFWYRQDPGLGLRLIYFSYDVKMKEKGDIPEGYSVSREKKERFSLILESASTNQTSMYLCASSQQGQGVLGLFFGEGSRLTVL.

This chain uses TRBV18 with TRBJ2-5; unclear D gene. V was pared by 4 bases and J by 5 bases, with 17 bases between. The germline CDR1 and CDR2 sequences are KGHSH and LQKENI. The CDR3 covers 15 residues. CDR3 in DNA: TGTGCCAGCTCACGCATCCGACAATTTGGGGAGACCCAGTACTTC. It specifies CASSRIRQFGETQYF. Full variable domain (missing parts from reference TRBV18 and TRBJ2-5): NAGVMQNPRHLVRRRGQEARLRCSPMKGHSHVYWYRQLPEEGLKFMVYLQKENIIDESGMPKERFSAEFPKEGPSILRIQQVVRGDSAAYFCASSRIRQFGETQYFGPGTRLLVL.

CDR3 DNA sequence: TGTGCCAGCAGCTTAGGCAGGCAGCTCAGCTCCTACAATGAGCAGTTCTTC. This codes for CASSLGRQLSSYNEQFF. The chain uses TRBV13 and TRBJ2-1; D call uncertain. V was cut by 0 bases and J by 0 bases, with 12 bases left in between. CDR3 length: 17 residues. The germline CDR1 and CDR2 sequences are PRHDT and FYEKMQ (reference sequence). Complete variable domain (other parts from reference TRBV13 and TRBJ2-1): AAGVIQSPRHLIKEKRETATLKCYPIPRHDTVYWYQQGPGQDPQFLISFYEKMQSDKGSIPDRFSAQQFSDYHSELNMSSLELGDSALYFCASSLGRQLSSYNEQFFGPGTRLTVL.

The chain has TRBV6-1 and TRBJ2-7; 9 bases are shared with TRBD2. This CDR3 has 14 amino acids. With V trimmed by 8 bases and J by 2 bases, 7 bases remained unmatched. CDR1 and CDR2 from the germline V gene are MNHNS and SASEGT. The CDR3 DNA is TGTGCCAGCCACAGCGGGAGGATTGCCTACGAGCAGTACTTC. It translates to CASHSGRIAYEQYF.

V and J are TRBV2 and TRBJ2-1; TRBD2 aligns across 12 bases. V lost 4 bases, J lost 8 bases, and 12 bases stayed unmatched. The CDR3 totals 17 residues. The germline V gene encodes CDR1 SNHLY and CDR2 FYNNEI. The CDR3 sequence is CASSGGASGRAVDEQFF. The CDR3 DNA follows: TGTGCCAGCAGTGGGGGGGCTAGCGGGAGGGCCGTCGATGAGCAGTTCTTC. The full variable domain, in which reference TRBV2 and TRBJ2-1 provide the parts outside the CDR3, is EPEVTQTPSHQVTQMGQEVILRCVPISNHLYFYWYRQILGQKVEFLVSFYNNEISEKSEIFDDQFSVERPDGSNFTLKIRSTKLEDSAMYFCASSGGASGRAVDEQFFGPGTRLTVL.

This chain joins TRBV30 and TRBJ2-2; 7 positions match TRBD1. Losses at the gene ends were 5 bases for V and 4 bases for J; bases not matched to a gene: 4. The CDR3 runs to 13 residues. Per germline, CDR1 GTSNPN and CDR2 SVGIG (reference sequence). CDR3 bases: TGTGCCTGGGGACAGGACTTCACCGGGGAGCTGTTTTTT. Translation: CAWGQDFTGELFF.

This chain connects TRBV6-1 to TRBJ2-1; perhaps TRBD1 as D (5 bases). V shed 1 base and J shed 8 bases, with 6 bases lying between them. Looked up from germline, CDR1 is MNHNS and CDR2 is SASEGT. This CDR3 is built from 12 residues. The CDR3 protein is CASSEEGYEQFF. DNA of the CDR3: TGTGCCAGCAGTGAAGAGGGGTATGAGCAGTTCTTC.

This clone was seen more than once but under ten times. The chain couples TRBV2 to TRBJ2-7; D possibly corresponds to TRBD1 (6 bases). This CDR3 is built from 14 residues. Germline values: CDR1 SNHLY, CDR2 FYNNEI. V was cut by 6 bases and J by 0 bases, with 12 bases left in between. CDR3 sequence reads: CASRYRDRSYEQYF. The CDR3 bases are TGTGCCAGCAGATACAGGGACCGCTCCTACGAGCAGTACTTC.